The rows below give T cell receptor beta chains drawn from one sample of a study of T cells in Graves' hyperthyroidism and ophthalmopathy. TCRdb itself ran the multiplex PCR reads through MiXCR, one entry per CDR3 protein. The profile shows some 650,000 distinct CDR3 sequences, roughly 15% of them singletons. Sequencing was done on a sample of blood. These receptors all come from a woman in her thirties or forties with Graves' ophthalmopathy. CDR3s include the opening cysteine and the closing phenylalanine or tryptophan. A D gene is named only where the DNA matches it firmly. Size values are once, few and many counts, or a class for expanded clones, and some rows have none.

CDR3aa: CASSPPGQGALETQYF
CDR3nt: TGTGCCAGCTCACCCCCGGGACAGGGGGCTCTAGAGACCCAGTACTTC
v_gene: TRBV18
d_gene: TRBD1
abundance: -
j_gene: TRBJ2-5

CDR3aa: CASSPPGAAYEQYF
CDR3nt: TGTGCCAGCTCACCACCTGGGGCAGCCTACGAGCAGTACTTC
v_gene: TRBV18
d_gene: -
abundance: many
j_gene: TRBJ2-7

CDR3aa: CASSLVPSMAGSYEQSF
CDR3nt: TGTGCCAGCAGTTTAGTCCCCTCAATGGCAGGGTCCTACGAGCAGTCCTTC
v_gene: TRBV2
d_gene: -
abundance: -
j_gene: TRBJ2-7

CDR3aa: CASSQRGQGARNEQFF
CDR3nt: TGTGCCAGCAGTCAAAGGGGACAGGGGGCGCGTAATGAGCAGTTCTTC
v_gene: TRBV6-1
d_gene: TRBD1
abundance: once
j_gene: TRBJ2-1

CDR3aa: CASSLTGSGYTF
CDR3nt: TGTGCCAGCAGCTTGACCGGGTCTGGCTACACCTTC
v_gene: TRBV7-2
d_gene: -
abundance: many
j_gene: TRBJ1-2

CDR3aa: CASSSSSLGTGYTF
CDR3nt: TGCGCCAGCAGCTCAAGTTCGCTGGGGACGGGCTACACCTTC
v_gene: TRBV5-1
d_gene: -
abundance: -
j_gene: TRBJ1-2

CDR3aa: CASSLDRVSYEQYF
CDR3nt: TGTGCCAGCAGCCTAGACAGGGTTTCCTACGAGCAGTACTTC
v_gene: TRBV7-8
d_gene: TRBD1
abundance: many
j_gene: TRBJ2-7

CDR3aa: CASSRGTGTNTGELFF
CDR3nt: TGTGCCAGCAGCCGAGGGACAGGGACGAACACCGGGGAGCTGTTTTTT
v_gene: TRBV14
d_gene: TRBD1
abundance: many
j_gene: TRBJ2-2

CDR3aa: CASSQWIAGPSTDTQYF
CDR3nt: TGTGCCAGCAGCCAGTGGATAGCGGGACCCTCCACAGATACGCAGTATTTT
v_gene: TRBV7-9
d_gene: TRBD2
abundance: few
j_gene: TRBJ2-3

CDR3aa: CASSSTGKGNTIYF
CDR3nt: TGTGCCAGCAGTTCGACAGGGAAAGGAAACACCATATATTTT
v_gene: TRBV12-3/TRBV12-4
d_gene: TRBD1
abundance: -
j_gene: TRBJ1-3

CDR3aa: CASTNRQGGTEAFF
CDR3nt: TGTGCCAGCACCAATAGACAGGGTGGTACTGAAGCTTTCTTT
v_gene: TRBV7-9
d_gene: TRBD1
abundance: many
j_gene: TRBJ1-1

CDR3aa: CSASGPGSYEQYF
CDR3nt: TGCAGTGCTAGTGGCCCCGGCTCCTACGAGCAGTACTTC
v_gene: TRBV20-1
d_gene: -
abundance: -
j_gene: TRBJ2-7

CDR3aa: CASSLRDIGPAFF
CDR3nt: TGTGCCAGCAGCCTCCGGGACATCGGACCCGCTTTCTTT
v_gene: TRBV3-1
d_gene: -
abundance: many
j_gene: TRBJ1-1

CDR3aa: CASSYSHKASGNTIYF
CDR3nt: TGTGCCAGCAGTTACTCGCACAAGGCCTCTGGAAACACCATATATTTT
v_gene: TRBV6-6
d_gene: -
abundance: few
j_gene: TRBJ1-3

CDR3aa: CASSLQTGNSYEQYF
CDR3nt: TGTGCCAGCAGCCTTCAGACAGGGAACTCCTACGAGCAGTACTTC
v_gene: TRBV11-2
d_gene: TRBD1
abundance: many
j_gene: TRBJ2-7

CDR3aa: CASSKDVYNEQFF
CDR3nt: TGTGCCAGCAGCAAAGACGTATACAATGAGCAGTTCTTC
v_gene: TRBV7-6
d_gene: -
abundance: few
j_gene: TRBJ2-1

CDR3aa: CASSLASPADEQYF
CDR3nt: TGTGCCAGCAGTTTGGCATCGCCGGCGGATGAGCAGTACTTC
v_gene: TRBV12-3/TRBV12-4
d_gene: -
abundance: -
j_gene: TRBJ2-7

CDR3aa: CATSDGVSGYTF
CDR3nt: TGTGCCACCAGTGATGGTGTTAGTGGCTACACCTTC
v_gene: TRBV24-1
d_gene: -
abundance: many
j_gene: TRBJ1-2

CDR3aa: CASSEPGGTKNIQYF
CDR3nt: TGTGCCAGCAGTGAACCAGGGGGCACCAAAAACATTCAGTACTTC
v_gene: TRBV6-1
d_gene: TRBD1
abundance: -
j_gene: TRBJ2-4

CDR3aa: CSARASTPEQYF
CDR3nt: TGCAGTGCTAGAGCCTCCACCCCCGAGCAGTACTTC
v_gene: TRBV20-1
d_gene: -
abundance: many
j_gene: TRBJ2-7

CDR3aa: CASSPGGGNQPQHF
CDR3nt: TGTGCCAGCAGTCCAGGGGGCGGCAATCAGCCCCAGCATTTT
v_gene: TRBV28
d_gene: TRBD1
abundance: many
j_gene: TRBJ1-5

CDR3aa: CASSSQGQSSGNTIYF
CDR3nt: TGTGCCAGCAGTTCCCAGGGACAATCCTCTGGAAACACCATATATTTT
v_gene: TRBV12-3/TRBV12-4
d_gene: -
abundance: few
j_gene: TRBJ1-3

CDR3aa: CASSLGQAGYNEQFF
CDR3nt: TGCGCCAGCAGCCTTGGGCAGGCTGGCTACAATGAGCAGTTCTTC
v_gene: TRBV5-1
d_gene: -
abundance: many
j_gene: TRBJ2-1

CDR3aa: CASSQDYGTGGDQPQHF
CDR3nt: TGTGCCAGCAGCCAAGATTATGGGACAGGGGGCGATCAGCCCCAGCATTTT
v_gene: TRBV3-1
d_gene: TRBD1
abundance: many
j_gene: TRBJ1-5